This TCR beta chain was captured in a study of T cell repertoires in cytomegalovirus infection. Across the study: From public TCR beta signatures came an indication of both CMV infection and matching HLA type.

There are a few counts of this clonotype. The antigen remains undetermined. One entry per CDR3 protein, called by TCRdb with MiXCR from the reads. The table lists a few hundred thousand distinct CDR3 sequences, around 9.5% of them singletons. General observations from the study: Accumulated public TCR beta family frequency recognized individuals carrying CMV together with the relevant HLA.

Germline V gene lookup returns CDR1 SGHVS and CDR2 FNYEAQ. CDR3 length equals 12 residues. The V gene lost 1 base and the J gene lost 6 bases, with 7 bases spanning the gap. The rearrangement uses TRBV7-6 and TRBJ2-7; D is unclear. The sample consisted of PBMCs. This sequence was found in a human donor in good health (CMV status not recorded). Some clones in this sample may be carry-over from other donors' samples. The CDR3 loop reads CASSLGASEQYF. CDR3 DNA sequence: TGTGCCAGCAGCTTAGGAGCTTCCGAGCAGTACTTC.